This T cell receptor beta chain is from a study of blood T cell repertoires in COVID-19. Study in general: Some COVID-19 samples were acute and others convalescent; all came from the United States, Italy and Spain. PBMCs, B-cell-depleted T cells, or T cells provided the cDNA or gDNA that made up the material.

Per the authors' pipeline: Amplification with reference gene primers provided the estimates of nucleated cell counts. Profiled with immunoSEQ multiplex PCR; TCRdb holds only in-frame clones, not every one. D and trimming were read from the DNA, whereas the V and J calls and clone size are those reported in that table. The table lists 43,000 or so clones, approximately 90% of them singletons. The CDR3 is 17 amino acids. V dropped 0 bases and J dropped 7; count of bases not matched to a gene: 13. Germline-derived CDR1 and CDR2 are LGHNA and YNFKEQ. Sequenced input: peripheral blood. V usage is TRBV4-2 and J usage is TRBJ2-7; 9 bases map to TRBD1. This sequence was found in a human donor in a cohort sampled during active COVID-19. This chain's CDR3 is CASSQDNRGQDGKEQYF. CDR3 nucleotides: TGTGCCAGCAGCCAAGATAACAGGGGGCAGGATGGGAAAGAGCAGTACTTC.